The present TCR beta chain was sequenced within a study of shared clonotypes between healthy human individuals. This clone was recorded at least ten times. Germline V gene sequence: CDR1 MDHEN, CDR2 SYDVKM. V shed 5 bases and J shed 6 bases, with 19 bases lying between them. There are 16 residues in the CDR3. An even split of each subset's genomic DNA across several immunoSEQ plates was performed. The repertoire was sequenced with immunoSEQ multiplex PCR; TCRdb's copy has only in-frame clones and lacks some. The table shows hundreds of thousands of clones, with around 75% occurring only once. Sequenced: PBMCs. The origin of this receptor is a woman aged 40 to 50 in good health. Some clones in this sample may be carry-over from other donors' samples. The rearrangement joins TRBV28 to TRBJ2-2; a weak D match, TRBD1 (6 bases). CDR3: CASSLAGQRDPGELFF. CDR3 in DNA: TGTGCCAGCAGTCTCGCCGGACAGAGGGACCCCGGGGAGCTGTTTTTT.